These 9 T cell receptor beta chains share one sample of origin, sequenced in a study of cytomegalovirus exposure and HLA in healthy donors. PCR was performed using 60 Vbeta and 13 Jbeta primers. The assay was immunoSEQ multiplex PCR, and TCRdb's table has in-frame clones only and misses some. Of 150,000 to 200,000 clones detected, 70% to 85% appear once; the ten largest clones hold approximately 1.5%. The sample comprised PBMCs. These receptors were taken from a woman aged 25 to 39 in good health and CMV-seropositive.

This sequence joins TRBV5-3 and TRBJ1-4; D is possibly TRBD1 (5 bases). Being an ORF, TRBV5-3 has a function that is uncertain. Trimming took off 4 bases at V and 12 bases at J, with 10 bases between the two ends. The CDR3 is 11 residues long. The CDR3: CARSQLGELFF. The DNA of the CDR3 is TGTGCCAGAAGCCAGCTAGGGGAACTGTTTTTT.

V is TRBV30 and J is TRBJ1-5, with TRBD1 as a possible D gene (6 bases). This CDR3 has 17 amino acids. Trimming pared 3 bases from V and 0 bases from J, leaving 18 bases between. CDR1 and CDR2 (germline): GTSNPN, SVGIG (reference sequence). CDR3 region: CAWRAPGQILSNQPQHF. For the CDR3, the DNA is TGTGCCTGGAGGGCACCGGGACAAATCCTTAGCAATCAGCCCCAGCATTTT.

The chain recombines TRBV30 with TRBJ1-4, with D possibly TRBD1 on 5 matching bases. Per the germline V gene, CDR1 is GTSNPN and CDR2 is SVGIG (reference sequence). This CDR3 contains 14 residues. The V and J ends lost 2 bases and 6 bases respectively, with 13 bases between them. The CDR3 is CAWSSGTGDEKLFF. In DNA, the CDR3 is TGTGCCTGGAGTAGCGGGACGGGTGATGAAAAACTGTTTTTT.

The chain is built from TRBV14 and TRBJ2-1, with TRBD1 matching over 9 bases. With V trimmed by 4 bases and J by 10 bases, 14 bases remained unmatched. Germline V CDR1 and CDR2: SGHDN, FVKESK. The CDR3 contains 16 residues. CDR3 amino acids: CASSRKLGTGGREQFF. Written as DNA, the CDR3 is TGTGCCAGCAGCCGGAAGTTAGGAACAGGGGGCCGGGAGCAGTTCTTC.

This sequence joins TRBV4-2 and TRBJ2-1, with 7 bases identical to TRBD2. The ends lost 0 bases at V and 4 bases at J; junction bases unmatched: 9. This CDR3 contains 17 residues. Germline V gene data show CDR1 as LGHNA and CDR2 as YNFKEQ. CDR3 in DNA: TGTGCCAGCAGCCAAGATACGGGGGAGGGCCTTTACAATGAGCAGTTCTTC. Translated, it gives CASSQDTGEGLYNEQFF.

The chain joins TRBV6-1 to TRBJ2-5; tentatively, D is TRBD2 (6 bases). CDR1 and CDR2 (germline): MNHNS, SASEGT. The germline V and J ends were trimmed by 4 bases and 4 bases, with 13 bases remaining between them. CDR3 length equals 14 residues. Here the CDR3 reads CASSVRERRETQYF. Here the CDR3 DNA reads TGTGCCAGCAGTGTACGGGAGCGGCGAGAGACCCAGTACTTC.

V is TRBV27 and J is TRBJ2-5; 7 nucleotides align to TRBD1. V lost 4 bases to trimming and J lost 3 bases; unmatched junction nucleotides: 11. The CDR3 length is 16 residues. CDR1 is MNHEY and CDR2 is SMNVEV in the germline V gene (reference sequence). The CDR3 DNA reads TGTGCCAGCAGTTCTGCTGGGACAGATGATGAAGAGACCCAGTACTTC. It encodes CASSSAGTDDEETQYF.

This rearrangement joins TRBV2 to TRBJ2-7; D remains ambiguous. Germline CDR1 reads SNHLY; CDR2 reads FYNNEI. The germline V and J ends were trimmed by 5 bases and 4 bases, with 6 bases remaining between them. CDR3 length equals 11 residues. This CDR3 is CASSPSYEQYF. CDR3 DNA: TGTGCCAGCAGTCCTTCTTACGAGCAGTACTTC.

The count of this clone is one. The genes are TRBV30 and TRBJ2-2; D may be TRBD1 (5 bases). The CDR3 runs 12 residues. V was trimmed by 8 bases and J by 0 bases, leaving 7 bases between them. Germline-derived CDR1 and CDR2 are GTSNPN and SVGIG (reference sequence). DNA of the CDR3: TGTGCCGGGGCGACGAACACCGGGGAGCTGTTTTTT. This encodes CAGATNTGELFF. The complete variable domain, with remaining parts taken from reference TRBV30 and TRBJ2-2, reads SQTIHQWPATLVQPVGSPLSLECTVEGTSNPNLYWYRQAAGRGLQLLFYSVGIGQISSEVPQNLSASRPQDRQFILSSKKLLLSDSGFYLCAGATNTGELFFGEGSRLTVL.